A single sample is the source of the 12 T cell receptor beta chains below, sequenced in a study of early T cells in non-severe SARS-CoV-2 infection. Via MiXCR, TCRdb re-called the 5' RACE reads, giving one row per CDR3 protein. This sample yields fewer than 85,000 distinct CDR3 sequences, of which around 12% are seen a single time; around 4.5% belongs to the top ten. The sample was whole blood. The receptors derive from an adult who was a healthcare worker with PCR-confirmed SARS-CoV-2 infection or an uninfected control (not recorded which).

This clonotype was observed a few times. V usage is TRBV6-5 and J usage is TRBJ1-6; a weak D match, TRBD1 (6 bases). Germline V lookup: CDR1 MNHEY, CDR2 SVGAGI. V dropped 2 bases and J dropped 7 bases, with 18 bases sitting between them. CDR3 length: 17 amino acids. The CDR3 loop reads CASSYGRLGASNSPLHF. CDR3 nucleotides: TGTGCCAGCAGTTACGGCCGTTTGGGGGCGTCGAATTCACCCCTCCACTTT.

V is TRBV7-2 and J is TRBJ2-7, with D unclear. CDR1 is SGHTA, CDR2 FQGNSA, per germline. The V gene lost 4 bases and the J gene lost 6 bases, with 10 bases spanning the gap. The CDR3 totals 12 residues. The CDR3 region is CASSSGPLEQYF. Here the CDR3 DNA reads TGTGCCAGCAGCTCCGGGCCGCTCGAGCAGTACTTC.

The chain carries TRBV6-5 and TRBJ2-6; D unclear. The CDR3 is 15 amino acids. The V end lost 0 bases, the J end lost 4 bases, and 7 bases lay between the germline ends. Germline lookup yields CDR1 MNHEY and CDR2 SVGAGI. The CDR3 DNA follows: TGTGCCAGCAGTTACTCAGGGATGGGGGCCAACGTCCTGACTTTC. Amino acid sequence: CASSYSGMGANVLTF.

This clonotype has a count of ten or more. The V gene is TRBV7-2, the J gene TRBJ1-1; the D gene is possibly TRBD1 (6 bases). Looked up from germline, CDR1 is SGHTA and CDR2 is FQGNSA. The CDR3 sequence is 16 residues long. Trimming removed 5 bases at V and 0 bases at J, with 16 bases between. CDR3 DNA sequence: TGTGCCAGCAGCCGCGGACAGAGAATCATGAACACTGAAGCTTTCTTT. Its translation is CASSRGQRIMNTEAFF.

This clonotype was seen many times. This rearrangement joins TRBV7-2 to TRBJ1-1; 7 bases line up with TRBD1. CDR1 is SGHTA, CDR2 FQGNSA, per germline. The junction had 3 bases not matched to a gene; V was cut back by 1 base and J by 4 bases. The CDR3 has 14 amino acids. This CDR3 is CASSLGGTATEAFF. CDR3 bases: TGTGCCAGCAGCTTAGGAGGGACAGCCACTGAAGCTTTCTTT.

The chain employs TRBV3-1 and TRBJ1-5; no reliable D call. Trimming left V 1 base short and J 7 bases short, with 5 bases between. Germline assignment: CDR1 LGHDT and CDR2 YNNKEL (reference sequence). The CDR3 has 12 residues. The CDR3 here is CASSQGRQPQHF. In DNA, the CDR3 is TGTGCCAGCAGCCAAGGCCGGCAGCCCCAGCATTTT.

The V call is TRBV7-9, the J call TRBJ2-5; D gene unclear. The CDR3 extends over 12 amino acids. Per germline, CDR1 SEHNR and CDR2 FQNEAQ (reference sequence). V dropped 4 bases and J dropped 5 bases, with 8 bases sitting between them. This chain's CDR3 is CASSSPSETQYF. The CDR3 nucleotides read TGTGCCAGCAGCTCGCCGTCTGAGACCCAGTACTTC.

This clonotype was seen only a few times. V usage is TRBV18 and J usage is TRBJ1-2; no firm D call. The V end was cut by 2 bases, the J end by 1 base, with 5 bases between. The CDR3 contains 13 residues. From germline, CDR1 is KGHSH and CDR2 LQKENI. The CDR3 protein is CASSPDNNYGYTF. The DNA of the CDR3 is TGTGCCAGCTCACCAGACAATAACTATGGCTACACCTTC.

A word on this clonotype: One junction end does not reproduce the germline sequence, and a read error may be involved. This sequence joins TRBV5-1 and TRBJ2-5; D unclear. In germline, CDR1 is SGHRS, CDR2 YFSETQ. The CDR3 sequence is 16 residues long. CDR3 DNA sequence: TGCGCCAACAGCCCCTATCGACAAGGCATTGGGGAGACCCAGTACTTC. Protein: CANSPYRQGIGETQYF.

In its sample, this clonotype was seen many times. The V gene is TRBV3-1, the J gene TRBJ1-5; tentatively, D is TRBD1 (6 bases). Between the trimmed V and J ends, which lost 0 bases and 7 bases, there was a span of 7 bases. This CDR3 is 13 amino acids long. Germline CDR1 reads LGHDT; CDR2 reads YNNKEL (reference sequence). CDR3 in DNA: TGTGCCAGCAGCCAAGACAGGGGACAGCCCCAGCATTTT. Encoded protein: CASSQDRGQPQHF.

This clonotype was recorded many times. The V and J genes are TRBV12-3 or TRBV12-4 and TRBJ2-3; D is perhaps TRBD2 (6 bases). With 7 bases removed from V and 2 bases from J, the gap between germline ends came to 10 bases. The CDR3 loop spans 13 amino acids. The CDR3 DNA reads TGTGCCAGCACCGGAGGGTTCACAGATACGCAGTATTTT. Amino acid sequence: CASTGGFTDTQYF.

This clonotype was counted between two and nine times. V usage is TRBV7-6 and J usage is TRBJ2-3; D is unresolved. The CDR3 is 14 amino acids. Germline CDR1 reads SGHVS; CDR2 reads FNYEAQ. V lost 4 bases to trimming and J lost 3 bases, with 11 bases between them. The CDR3 sequence is CASSSRKNTDTQYF. In DNA form, the CDR3 reads TGTGCCAGCAGCTCGCGAAAGAATACAGATACGCAGTATTTT.